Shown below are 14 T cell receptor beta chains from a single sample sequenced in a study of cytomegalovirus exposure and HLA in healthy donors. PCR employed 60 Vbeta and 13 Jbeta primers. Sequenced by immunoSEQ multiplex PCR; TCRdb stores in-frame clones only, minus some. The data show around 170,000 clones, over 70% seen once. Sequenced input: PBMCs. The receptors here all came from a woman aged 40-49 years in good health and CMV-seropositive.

This chain's CDR3 is CASRTRTGLGEQFF. CDR3 nucleotide sequence: TGTGCCAGCAGAACCAGGACAGGCCTCGGTGAGCAGTTCTTC. The rearrangement links TRBV6-1 to TRBJ2-1; 7 bases agree with TRBD1. This CDR3 has 14 residues. Germline values: CDR1 MNHNS, CDR2 SASEGT. Trimming took 6 bases from V and 9 from J; bases not matched to a gene: 11.

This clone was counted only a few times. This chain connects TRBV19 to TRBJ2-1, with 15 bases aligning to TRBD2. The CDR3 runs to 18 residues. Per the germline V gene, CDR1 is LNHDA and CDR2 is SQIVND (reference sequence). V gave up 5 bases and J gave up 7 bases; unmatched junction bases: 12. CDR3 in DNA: TGTGCCAGTAGTCGTGGGGGACTAGCGGGGGGTTACGAAAATGAGCAGTTCTTC. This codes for CASSRGGLAGGYENEQFF.

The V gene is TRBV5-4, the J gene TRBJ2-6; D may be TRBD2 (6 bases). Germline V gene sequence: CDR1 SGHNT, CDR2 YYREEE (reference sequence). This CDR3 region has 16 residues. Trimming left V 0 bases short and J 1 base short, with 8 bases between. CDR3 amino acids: CASSLVGGSGANVLTF. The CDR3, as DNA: TGTGCCAGCAGCTTGGTTGGGGGGTCTGGGGCCAACGTCCTGACTTTC.

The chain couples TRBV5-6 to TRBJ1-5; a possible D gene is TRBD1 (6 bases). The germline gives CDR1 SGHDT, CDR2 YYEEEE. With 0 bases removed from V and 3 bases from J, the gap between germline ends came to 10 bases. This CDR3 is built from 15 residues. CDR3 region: CASSLAGAFNQPQHF. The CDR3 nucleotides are TGTGCCAGCAGCTTGGCAGGGGCCTTCAATCAGCCCCAGCATTTT.

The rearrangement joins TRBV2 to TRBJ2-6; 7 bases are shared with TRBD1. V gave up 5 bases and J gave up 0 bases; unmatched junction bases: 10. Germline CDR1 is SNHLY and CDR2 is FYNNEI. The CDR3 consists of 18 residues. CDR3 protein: CASSNPRDSDSGANVLTF. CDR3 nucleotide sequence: TGTGCCAGCAGTAACCCCCGGGACAGCGACTCTGGGGCCAACGTCCTGACTTTC.

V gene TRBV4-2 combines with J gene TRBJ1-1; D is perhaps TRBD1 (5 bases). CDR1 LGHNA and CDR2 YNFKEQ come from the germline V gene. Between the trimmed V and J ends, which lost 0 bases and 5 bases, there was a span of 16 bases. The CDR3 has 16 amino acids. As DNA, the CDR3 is TGTGCCAGCAGCCAAGACGGTCGGGGGTCTAGAACTGAAGCTTTCTTT. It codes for CASSQDGRGSRTEAFF.

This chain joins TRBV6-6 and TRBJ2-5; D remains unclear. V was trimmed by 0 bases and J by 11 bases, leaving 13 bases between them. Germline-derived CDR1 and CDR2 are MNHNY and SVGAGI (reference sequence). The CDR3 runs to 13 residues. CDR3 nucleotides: TGTGCCAGCAGTTACTCGCCAGCCTCGGAGCAGTACTTC. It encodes CASSYSPASEQYF.

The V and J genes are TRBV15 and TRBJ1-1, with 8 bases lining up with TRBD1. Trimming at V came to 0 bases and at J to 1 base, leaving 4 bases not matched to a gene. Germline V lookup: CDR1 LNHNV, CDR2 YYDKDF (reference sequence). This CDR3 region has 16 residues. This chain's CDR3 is CATSRDFQGANTEAFF. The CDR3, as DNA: TGTGCCACCAGCAGAGATTTCCAGGGGGCGAACACTGAAGCTTTCTTT.

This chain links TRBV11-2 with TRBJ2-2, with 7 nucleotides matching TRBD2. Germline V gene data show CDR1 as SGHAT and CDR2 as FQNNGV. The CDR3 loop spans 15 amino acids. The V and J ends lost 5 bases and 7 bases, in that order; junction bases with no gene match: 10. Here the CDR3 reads CASSRAGVFSGELFF. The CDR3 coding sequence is TGTGCCAGCAGCCGGGCGGGGGTGTTTAGCGGGGAGCTGTTTTTT.

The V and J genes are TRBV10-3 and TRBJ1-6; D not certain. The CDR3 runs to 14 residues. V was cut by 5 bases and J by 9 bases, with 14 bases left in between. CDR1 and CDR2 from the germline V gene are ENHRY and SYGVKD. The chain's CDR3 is CAISRNLEVSPLHF. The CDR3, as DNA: TGTGCCATCAGTCGCAACCTGGAGGTTTCACCCCTCCACTTT.

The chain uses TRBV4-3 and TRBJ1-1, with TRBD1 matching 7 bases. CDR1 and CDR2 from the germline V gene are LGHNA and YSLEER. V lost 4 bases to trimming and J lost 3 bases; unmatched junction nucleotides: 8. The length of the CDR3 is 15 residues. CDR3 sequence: CASSLQQGQYTEAFF. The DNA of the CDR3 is TGCGCCAGCAGCCTTCAACAGGGACAGTACACTGAAGCTTTCTTT.

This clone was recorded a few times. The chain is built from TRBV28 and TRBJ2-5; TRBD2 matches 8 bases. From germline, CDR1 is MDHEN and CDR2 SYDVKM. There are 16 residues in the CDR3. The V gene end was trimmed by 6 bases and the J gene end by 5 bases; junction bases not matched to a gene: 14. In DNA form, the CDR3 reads TGTGCCAGCAGCGTAACAGGGAGCGGGGGTAGGGAGACCCAGTACTTC. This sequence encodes CASSVTGSGGRETQYF.

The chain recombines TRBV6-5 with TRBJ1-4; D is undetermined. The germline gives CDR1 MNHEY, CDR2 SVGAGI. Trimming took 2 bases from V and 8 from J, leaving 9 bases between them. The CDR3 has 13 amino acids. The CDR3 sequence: CASSYGRSEKLFF. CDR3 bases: TGTGCCAGCAGTTACGGGAGAAGCGAAAAACTGTTTTTT.

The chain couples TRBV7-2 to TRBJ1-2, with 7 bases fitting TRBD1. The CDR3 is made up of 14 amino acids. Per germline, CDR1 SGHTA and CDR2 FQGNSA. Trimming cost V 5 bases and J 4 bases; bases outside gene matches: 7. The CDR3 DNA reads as TGTGCCAGCAGCCGTGACAGGGTCCTCTATGGCTACACCTTC. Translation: CASSRDRVLYGYTF.